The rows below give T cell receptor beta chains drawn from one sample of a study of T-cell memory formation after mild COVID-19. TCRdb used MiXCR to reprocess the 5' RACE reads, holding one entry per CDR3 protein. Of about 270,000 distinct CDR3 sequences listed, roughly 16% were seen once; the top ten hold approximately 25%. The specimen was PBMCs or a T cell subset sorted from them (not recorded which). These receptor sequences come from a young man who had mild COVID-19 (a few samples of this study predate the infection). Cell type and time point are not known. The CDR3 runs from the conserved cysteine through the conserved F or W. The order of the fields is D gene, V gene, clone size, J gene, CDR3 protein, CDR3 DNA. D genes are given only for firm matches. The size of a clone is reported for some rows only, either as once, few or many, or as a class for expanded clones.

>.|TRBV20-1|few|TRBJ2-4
CSARDGRDTDFNIQYF
TGCAGTGCTAGAGACGGCCGGGACACAGATTTTAACATTCAGTACTTC
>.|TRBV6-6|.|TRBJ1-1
CASSYFGVTGTEAFF
TGTGCCAGCAGTTACTTCGGGGTTACGGGAACTGAAGCTTTCTTT
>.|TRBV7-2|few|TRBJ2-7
CASSYSGTTQGEQYF
TGTGCCAGCAGCTACTCCGGGACAACCCAAGGCGAGCAGTACTTC
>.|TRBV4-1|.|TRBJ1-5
CASSQDLPGPQHF
TGCGCCAGCAGCCAAGATTTACCGGGGCCCCAGCATTTT
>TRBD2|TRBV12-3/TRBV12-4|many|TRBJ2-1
CANPGLAYNEQFF
TGTGCCAACCCGGGACTAGCTTACAATGAGCAGTTCTTC
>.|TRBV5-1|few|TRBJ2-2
CASSSGPRGTGELFF
TGCGCCAGCAGCTCGGGGCCTCGGGGCACCGGGGAGCTGTTTTTT
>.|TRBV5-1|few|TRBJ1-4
CASSLSSANEKLFF
TGCGCCAGCAGCTTGTCTAGTGCTAATGAAAAACTGTTTTTT
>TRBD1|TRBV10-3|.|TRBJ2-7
CAISERISGTVSSYEQYF
TGTGCCATCAGTGAGAGAATCTCCGGGACAGTGAGCTCCTACGAGCAGTACTTC
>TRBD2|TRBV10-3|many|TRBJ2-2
CAISEGEGALSWELFF
TGTGCCATCAGCGAAGGGGAGGGTGCATTGAGTTGGGAGCTGTTTTTT
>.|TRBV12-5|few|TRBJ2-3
CASGPPGFGTDTQYF
TGTGCTAGTGGCCCGCCGGGGTTTGGCACAGATACGCAGTATTTT
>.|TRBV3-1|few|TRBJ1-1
CASSQAWGEPAAFF
TGTGCCAGCAGCCAGGCTTGGGGGGAGCCCGCGGCTTTCTTT
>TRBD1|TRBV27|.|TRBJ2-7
CASSPTGVGEQYF
TGTGCCAGCAGTCCGACAGGGGTGGGGGAGCAGTACTTC
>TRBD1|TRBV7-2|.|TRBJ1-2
CASTNTLQGNYGYTF
TGTGCCAGCACCAACACCCTACAGGGGAACTATGGCTACACCTTC
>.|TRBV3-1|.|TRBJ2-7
CASSPSSLSYEQYF
TGTGCCAGCAGTCCCAGCAGCCTCTCCTACGAGCAGTACTTC
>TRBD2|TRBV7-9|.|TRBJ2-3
CASSFPQRGGIDTQYF
TGTGCCAGCAGCTTCCCCCAGCGGGGGGGTATAGATACGCAGTATTTT
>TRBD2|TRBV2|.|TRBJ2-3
CASQERGIFTDTQYF
TGTGCCAGCCAGGAGCGGGGGATATTCACAGATACGCAGTATTTT
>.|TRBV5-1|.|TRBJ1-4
CASSPTVAREKLFF
TGCGCCAGCAGCCCGACCGTGGCGAGGGAAAAACTGTTTTTT
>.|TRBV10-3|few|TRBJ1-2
CAIRGTSADGYTF
TGTGCCATCAGGGGCACCAGCGCCGATGGCTACACCTTC
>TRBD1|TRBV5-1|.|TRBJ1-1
CASSRTGSTEAFF
TGCGCCAGCAGCCGGACAGGGTCCACTGAAGCTTTCTTT
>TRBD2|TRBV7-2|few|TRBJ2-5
CASSNVAGGAWETQYF
TGTGCCAGCAGCAATGTAGCGGGGGGTGCCTGGGAGACCCAGTACTTC
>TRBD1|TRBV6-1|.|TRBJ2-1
CASSEQGAGNEQFF
TGTGCCAGCAGTGAACAGGGGGCTGGAAATGAGCAGTTCTTC
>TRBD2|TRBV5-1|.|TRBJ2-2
CASSTGLAGGVTGELFF
TGCGCCAGCAGCACCGGACTAGCGGGGGGCGTCACCGGGGAGCTGTTTTTT
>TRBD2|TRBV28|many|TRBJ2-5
CASSRSGGARETQYF
TGTGCCAGCAGTCGGAGCGGGGGGGCGAGGGAGACCCAGTACTTC
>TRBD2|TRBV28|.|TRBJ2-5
CASSETGTSGITSQYF
TGTGCCAGCAGTGAAACCGGGACTAGCGGAATCACCTCCCAGTACTTC
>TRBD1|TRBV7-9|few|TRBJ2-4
CASSPRQGEGKNIQYF
TGTGCCAGCAGTCCACGACAGGGGGAAGGAAAAAACATTCAGTACTTC
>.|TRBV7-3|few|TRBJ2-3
CASSDRARADTQYF
TGTGCCAGCAGCGACCGGGCCAGGGCAGATACGCAGTATTTT
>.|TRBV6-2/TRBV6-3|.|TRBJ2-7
CASSSQGSLYEQYF
TGTGCCAGCAGTTCCCAGGGGTCCCTCTACGAGCAGTACTTC
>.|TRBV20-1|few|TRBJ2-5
CSARDRRGGETQYF
TGCAGTGCTAGAGATCGTAGGGGAGGAGAGACACAGTACTTC
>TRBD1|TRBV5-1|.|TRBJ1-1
CASSESPGQGRKAFF
TGCGCCAGCAGCGAATCGCCGGGACAGGGGAGAAAAGCTTTCTTT
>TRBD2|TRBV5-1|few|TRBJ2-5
CASRERGGLETQYF
TGCGCCAGCAGGGAGCGGGGGGGCCTTGAGACCCAGTACTTC
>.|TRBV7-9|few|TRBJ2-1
CASTFSGEQFF
TGTGCCAGCACCTTCTCGGGGGAGCAGTTCTTC
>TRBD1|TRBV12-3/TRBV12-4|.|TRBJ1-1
CARSLDRVLSW
TGTGCCAGGAGCCTAGACAGGGTCCTATCTTGG
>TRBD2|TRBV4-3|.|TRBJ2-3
CASSQGGSGGTASTDTQYF
TGCGCCAGCAGCCAAGGGGGTAGCGGGGGGACCGCTAGCACAGATACGCAGTATTTT
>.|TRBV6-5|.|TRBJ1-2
CASSSPGRGEGYTF
TGTGCCAGCAGTTCCCCAGGGAGGGGTGAGGGCTACACCTTC
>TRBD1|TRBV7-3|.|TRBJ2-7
CASSSGQGGEQYF
TGTGCCAGCAGCTCCGGACAGGGAGGTGAGCAGTACTTC
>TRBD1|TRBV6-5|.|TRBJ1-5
CASSYGQGNQPQHF
TGTGCCAGCAGTTATGGACAGGGAAATCAGCCCCAGCATTTT
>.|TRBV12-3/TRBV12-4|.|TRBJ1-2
CASGVLYYGYTF
TGTGCCAGCGGCGTGCTCTACTATGGCTACACCTTC
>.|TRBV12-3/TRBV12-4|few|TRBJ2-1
CASSPLTSPSQFF
TGTGCCAGCAGTCCCCTCACTAGTCCCTCGCAGTTCTTC
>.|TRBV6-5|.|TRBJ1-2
CASSYSVGLDYGYTF
TGTGCCAGCAGTTACTCAGTCGGGTTAGACTATGGCTACACCTTC
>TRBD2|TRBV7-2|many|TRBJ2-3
CASSFLRLAGGTDTQYF
TGTGCCAGCAGCTTCCTCCGACTAGCGGGGGGTACAGATACGCAGTATTTT
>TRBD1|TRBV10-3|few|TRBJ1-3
CAISGGTGLPSSGNTIYF
TGTGCCATCAGTGGGGGGACAGGCCTGCCTTCCTCTGGAAACACCATATATTTT
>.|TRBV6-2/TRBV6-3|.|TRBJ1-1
CASSYSQDSNTEAFF
TGTGCCAGCAGTTACTCGCAGGACTCGAACACTGAAGCTTTCTTT
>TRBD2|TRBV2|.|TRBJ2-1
CASSIERGGAGEQFF
TGTGCCAGCAGCATCGAGCGGGGGGGCGCTGGTGAGCAGTTCTTC
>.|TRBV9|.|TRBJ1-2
CASSVDPVPYGYTF
TGTGCCAGCAGCGTGGACCCAGTCCCCTATGGCTACACCTTC
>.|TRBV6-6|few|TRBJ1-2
CASSYSGDGNYGYTF
TGTGCCAGCAGTTACAGCGGGGATGGAAACTATGGCTACACCTTC
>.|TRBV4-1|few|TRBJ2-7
CASSHRGGEQYF
TGCGCCAGCAGCCATAGGGGGGGTGAGCAGTACTTC
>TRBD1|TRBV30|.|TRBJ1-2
CASETGGGYTF
TGTGCCTCGGAGACAGGGGGAGGCTACACCTTC
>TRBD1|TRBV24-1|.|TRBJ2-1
CATSGGQAPYNEQFF
TGTGCCACCAGTGGGGGACAGGCACCCTACAATGAGCAGTTCTTC
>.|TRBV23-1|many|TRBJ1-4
CASSEKLFF
TGCGCCAGCAGTGAAAAACTGTTTTTT
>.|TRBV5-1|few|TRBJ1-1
CASSLETTGTTEAFF
TGCGCCAGCAGCTTGGAAACAACAGGGACGACTGAAGCTTTCTTT